Listed below are T cell receptor beta chains from one sample, sequenced in a study of cytomegalovirus exposure and HLA in healthy donors. TCRdb keeps only in-frame clones here, not all; method: immunoSEQ multiplex PCR. The sample has about 130,000 clones, roughly 75% seen once. Source material: PBMCs. The receptor source for this set is a female donor in good health and CMV-seronegative. Each CDR3 is given with its conserved first and last residue. D genes are given only for firm matches. For some rows the clone size is stated as once, few or many, or as a class when expanded; others skip it.

abundance | d_gene | j_gene | v_gene | CDR3aa | CDR3nt
few | - | TRBJ1-5 | TRBV7-2 | CASSLGTNQPQHF | TGTGCCAGCAGCTTGGGGACTAATCAGCCCCAGCATTTT
once | - | TRBJ2-5 | TRBV11-2 | CASSPSAMLAGTQYF | TGTGCCAGCAGTCCGTCCGCGATGCTCGCAGGGACCCAGTACTTC
- | - | TRBJ1-6 | TRBV12-5 | CASGLHPASTNSPLHF | TGTGCTAGTGGTTTGCACCCCGCGAGCACGAATTCACCCCTCCACTTT
- | - | TRBJ2-7 | TRBV5-1 | CASSSEDYEQYF | TGCGCCAGCAGTTCTGAGGACTACGAGCAGTACTTC
- | - | TRBJ1-1 | TRBV11-2 | CASSSGLQGGIRSEAFF | TGTGCCAGCAGCTCCGGGCTTCAGGGCGGGATTCGCTCTGAAGCTTTCTTT
- | TRBD1 | TRBJ2-6 | TRBV9 | CASTLGTGSQGGTGANVLTF | TGTGCCAGCACCCTCGGGACAGGGTCGCAAGGGGGGACTGGGGCCAACGTCCTGACTTTC
- | TRBD2 | TRBJ2-7 | TRBV27 | CASRSWDYQREQYF | TGTGCCAGCAGGAGCTGGGACTACCAGCGTGAGCAGTACTTC
- | - | TRBJ2-3 | TRBV7-9 | CASSPGLYTDTQYF | TGTGCCAGCAGCCCGGGTCTCTACACAGATACGCAGTATTTT
- | TRBD2 | TRBJ2-1 | TRBV5-4 | CASSIRTSGRSDEQFF | TGTGCCAGCAGCATTAGGACTAGCGGGAGGTCCGATGAGCAGTTCTTC
- | - | TRBJ2-7 | TRBV29-1 | CSVEASGYEQYF | TGCAGCGTTGAAGCCAGTGGCTACGAGCAGTACTTC
- | - | TRBJ2-3 | TRBV23-1 | CASSPQGPISDTQYF | TGCGCCAGCAGTCCGCAGGGGCCTATCTCAGATACGCAGTATTTT
once | TRBD1 | TRBJ2-2 | TRBV2 | CASSPRRTGVAGELFF | TGTGCCAGCAGTCCCCGTCGGACAGGGGTTGCCGGGGAGCTGTTTTTT
- | - | TRBJ1-5 | TRBV28 | CASSPHRNQPQHF | TGTGCCAGCAGCCCTCACAGGAATCAGCCCCAGCATTTT
- | - | TRBJ1-3 | TRBV30 | CAWRRFGNTIYF | TGTGCCTGGAGGAGGTTCGGAAACACCATATATTTT
few | TRBD2 | TRBJ2-7 | TRBV4-2 | CASSPETSGMYQYF | TGTGCCAGCAGCCCAGAGACTAGCGGGATGTATCAGTACTTC
- | - | TRBJ1-1 | TRBV5-1 | CASRKSWTEAFF | TGCGCCAGCAGGAAGAGCTGGACTGAAGCTTTCTTT
- | - | TRBJ1-5 | TRBV27 | CASSLFVDQPQHF | TGTGCCAGCAGTTTATTCGTCGATCAGCCCCAGCATTTT
- | - | TRBJ1-1 | TRBV18 | CASSPTGLDTEAFF | TGTGCCAGCTCACCAACAGGGCTCGACACTGAAGCTTTCTTT
- | - | TRBJ1-4 | TRBV6-1 | CASRRRQDEKLFF | TGTGCCAGCAGGCGCAGACAGGATGAAAAACTGTTTTTT
- | - | TRBJ2-7 | TRBV5-4 | CASSFGQQTYEQYF | TGTGCCAGCAGCTTCGGACAGCAAACCTACGAGCAGTACTTC
- | - | TRBJ2-2 | TRBV9 | CARRLEGISNTGELFF | TGTGCCAGAAGACTGGAGGGGATCTCGAACACCGGGGAGCTGTTTTTT